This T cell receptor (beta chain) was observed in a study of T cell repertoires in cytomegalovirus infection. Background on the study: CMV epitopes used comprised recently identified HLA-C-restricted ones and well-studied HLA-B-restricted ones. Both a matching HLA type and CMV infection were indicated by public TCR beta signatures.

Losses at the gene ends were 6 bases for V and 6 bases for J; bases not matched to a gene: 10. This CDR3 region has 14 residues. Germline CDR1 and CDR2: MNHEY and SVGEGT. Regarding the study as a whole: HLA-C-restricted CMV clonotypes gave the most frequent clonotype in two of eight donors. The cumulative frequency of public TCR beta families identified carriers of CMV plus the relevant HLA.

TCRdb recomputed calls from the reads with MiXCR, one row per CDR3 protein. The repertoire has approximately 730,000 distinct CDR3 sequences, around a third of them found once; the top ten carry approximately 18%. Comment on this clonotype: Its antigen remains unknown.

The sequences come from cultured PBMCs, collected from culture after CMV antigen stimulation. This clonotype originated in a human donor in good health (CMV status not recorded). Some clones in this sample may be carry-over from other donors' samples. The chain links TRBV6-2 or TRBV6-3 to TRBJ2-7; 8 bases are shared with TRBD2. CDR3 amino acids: CASRVGLDLSEQYF. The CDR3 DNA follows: TGTGCCAGCAGAGTGGGACTAGACCTCTCCGAGCAGTACTTC.